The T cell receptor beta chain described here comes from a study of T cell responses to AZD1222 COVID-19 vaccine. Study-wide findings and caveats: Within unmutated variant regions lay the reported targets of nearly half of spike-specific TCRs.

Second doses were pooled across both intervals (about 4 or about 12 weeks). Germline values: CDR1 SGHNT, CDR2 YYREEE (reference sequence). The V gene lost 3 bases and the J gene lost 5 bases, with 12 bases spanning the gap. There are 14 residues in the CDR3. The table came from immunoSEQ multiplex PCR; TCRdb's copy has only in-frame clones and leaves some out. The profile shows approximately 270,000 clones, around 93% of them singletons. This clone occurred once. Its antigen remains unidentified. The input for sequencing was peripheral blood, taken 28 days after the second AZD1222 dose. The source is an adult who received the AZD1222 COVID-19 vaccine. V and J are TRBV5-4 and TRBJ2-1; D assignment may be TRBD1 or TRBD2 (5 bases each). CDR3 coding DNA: TGTGCCAGCAGCTCGCCGGGGACCGACAATGAGCAGTTCTTC. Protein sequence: CASSSPGTDNEQFF.